This T cell receptor beta chain was recorded in a study of cytomegalovirus exposure and HLA in healthy donors. Study-wide findings and caveats: Specificity of a few CMV-associated chains for CMV antigens was verified in vitro. Published work reported that the classifier diagnosed cytomegalovirus status with high specificity and sensitivity. According to a later analysis, TCR clusters from the first cohort tended to co-occur in the approximately 130 validation repertoires.

The germline CDR1 and CDR2 sequences are SGHTA and FQGNSA. The CDR3 is 13 amino acids. V was clipped by 3 bases and J by 10 bases, with 12 bases between them. The donors were in the roughly 130-subject validation cohort, distinct from the approximately 670-subject first cohort. The repertoire was sequenced with immunoSEQ multiplex PCR; TCRdb's copy has only in-frame clones and lacks some. The repertoire includes over 85,000 clones, 89% of them detected once, and about 1.9% sits in the top ten. A remark on this clone: Antigen: not known.

The sequence was collected from a woman aged 18-35 years in good health and CMV-seronegative. The chain joins TRBV7-2 to TRBJ1-4, with D unresolved. Sequencing input: PBMCs. The CDR3 here is CASSFIGEGKLFF. The CDR3 nucleotides are TGTGCCAGCAGCTTTATCGGGGAGGGAAAACTGTTTTTT.